What follows is one T cell receptor (beta chain) and its context. Its target is unknown. This specimen comes from a study of a mutant IDH1 vaccine in newly diagnosed glioma. Study in general: Patients in the study were vaccinated eight times, receiving shots in weeks 1, 3, 5, 7, 11, 15, 19 and 23. The initiation of vaccination occurred 4-6 weeks after radiotherapy alone, or with temozolomide cycles. Study-wide results and caveats: Any relationship between pseudoprogression and changes in top peripheral T cell clonotypes seemed absent. Vaccination induced immune responses in around 93% of patients.

The ends lost 3 bases at V and 3 bases at J; junction bases unmatched: 6. The CDR3 sequence is 15 residues long. Germline V gene data show CDR1 as KGHSH and CDR2 as LQKENI. The time point denotes: week 5, during vaccination. Vaccination used 300 ug of mutant IDH1 20-mer peptide per dose, with topical imiquimod. TCRdb's copy holds only in-frame clones and misses some; the assay was immunoSEQ multiplex PCR. The sample has around 58,000 clones; about 81% are singletons. This chain joins TRBV18 and TRBJ1-2; 8 bases fit TRBD1. The TCR comes from a man aged 25-45 years with glioma. The sequences come from PBMCs, collected from a glioma patient whose treatment included an IDH1 peptide vaccine. The CDR3 DNA follows: TGTGCCAGCTCACCTCGACAGGGGATCGACTATGGCTACACCTTC. This translates into CASSPRQGIDYGYTF.